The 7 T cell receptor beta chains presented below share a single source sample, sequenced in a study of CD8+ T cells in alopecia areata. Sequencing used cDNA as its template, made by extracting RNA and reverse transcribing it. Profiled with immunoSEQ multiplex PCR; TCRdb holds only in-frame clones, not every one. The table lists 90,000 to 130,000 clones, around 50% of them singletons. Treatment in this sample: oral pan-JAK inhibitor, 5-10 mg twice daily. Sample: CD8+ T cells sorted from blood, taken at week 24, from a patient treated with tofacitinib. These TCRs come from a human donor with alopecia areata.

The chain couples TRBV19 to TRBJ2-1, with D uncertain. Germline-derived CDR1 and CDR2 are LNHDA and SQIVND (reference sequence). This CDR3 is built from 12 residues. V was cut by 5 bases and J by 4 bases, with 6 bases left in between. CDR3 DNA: TGTGCCAGTAGTGGTGGTTACAATGAGCAGTTCTTC. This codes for CASSGGYNEQFF.

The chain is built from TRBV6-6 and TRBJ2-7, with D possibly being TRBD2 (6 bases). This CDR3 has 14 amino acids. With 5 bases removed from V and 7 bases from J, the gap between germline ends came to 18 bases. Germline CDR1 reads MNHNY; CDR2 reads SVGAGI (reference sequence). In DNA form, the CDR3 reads TGTGCCAGCAGTCCCTGGGAGGATACGAAGGAGCAGTACTTC. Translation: CASSPWEDTKEQYF.

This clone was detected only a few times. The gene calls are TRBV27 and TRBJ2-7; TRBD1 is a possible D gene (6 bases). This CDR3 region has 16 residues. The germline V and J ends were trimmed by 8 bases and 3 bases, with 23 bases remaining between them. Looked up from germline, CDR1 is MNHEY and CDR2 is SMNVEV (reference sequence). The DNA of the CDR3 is TGTGCCAGCGCTCCCTCAACGGGACACAGCGTCTACGAGCAGTACTTC. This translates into CASAPSTGHSVYEQYF.

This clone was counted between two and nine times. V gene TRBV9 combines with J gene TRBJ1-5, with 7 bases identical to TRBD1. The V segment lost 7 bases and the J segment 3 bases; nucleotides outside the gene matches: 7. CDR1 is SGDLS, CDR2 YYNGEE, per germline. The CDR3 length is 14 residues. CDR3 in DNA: TGTGCCAGCGACAGGGAGGGAAACAATCAGCCCCAGCATTTT. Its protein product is CASDREGNNQPQHF.

The CDR3 DNA is TGCGCCAGCAGCCAGGAAGGGGGACAGGTTCTTCAGCCCCAGCATTTT. Amino acids: CASSQEGGQVLQPQHF. The chain uses TRBV4-1 and TRBJ1-5; 8 bases match TRBD1. After removal of 3 bases from V and 6 bases from J, the junction contained 10 bases not matched to a gene. In germline, CDR1 is MGHRA, CDR2 YSYEKL. CDR3 length equals 16 residues.

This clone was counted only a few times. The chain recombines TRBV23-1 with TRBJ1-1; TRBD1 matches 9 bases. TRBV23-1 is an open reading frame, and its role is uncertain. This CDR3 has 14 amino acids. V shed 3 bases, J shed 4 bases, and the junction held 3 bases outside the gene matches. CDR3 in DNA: TGCGCCAGCAGTCAGTTGACAGGGGGCACTGAAGCTTTCTTT. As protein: CASSQLTGGTEAFF.

CDR3 in DNA: TGTGCCAGCAGCCAAGATTTCTCCAGCGGGGTCTCCTACGAGCAGTACTTC. This gives the protein CASSQDFSSGVSYEQYF. The rearrangement uses TRBV4-2 and TRBJ2-7; 7 bases agree with TRBD2. Germline CDR1 is LGHNA and CDR2 is YNFKEQ. V shed 0 bases and J 0 bases; nucleotides not matched to a gene: 8. The length of the CDR3 is 17 residues.